This TCR beta chain was sequenced in a study of naive and memory T cell subsets. Findings and limits, study-wide: This RNA-based method may be sensitive to activation-related transcript changes.

Trimming removed 1 base at V and 2 bases at J, with 9 bases between. This CDR3 has 15 amino acids. Germline CDR1 and CDR2: SGHTA and FQGNSA. The library had UMIs added by 3' ligation of an oligonucleotide to TCR cDNA. Adult healthy volunteers gave 2.5 ml peripheral blood for whole-blood RNA. Unsorted total RNA, about 1 to 1000 ng, was DNase treated before reverse transcription. Ligated cDNA underwent four rounds of PCR with nested alpha and beta constant region primers and SP2. Blood and skin TCR RNA was reverse transcribed with alpha and beta constant primers. TCRdb itself ran the UMI-ligation and nested PCR reads through MiXCR, one entry per CDR3 protein. The repertoire holds more than 25,000 distinct CDR3 sequences, with roughly 5.2% as singletons. This clonotype came up many times. What it recognizes is unknown.

This rearrangement joins TRBV7-2 to TRBJ1-5; the D gene is possibly TRBD1 (5 bases). The TCR sequence derives from an adult in good health. The sample comprised blood. In nucleotides, the CDR3 is TGTGCCAGCAGCTTAGGAGGGGCCGGCAATCAGCCCCAGCATTTT. Amino acid sequence: CASSLGGAGNQPQHF.